The source of this T cell receptor beta chain is a study of cytomegalovirus exposure and HLA in healthy donors. General observations from the study: Later analysis found that TCR beta chains associated with HLA were more clonally expanded than other, equally common chains. It was confirmed in vitro that a few of the CMV-associated chains were specific for CMV antigens. Most TCR sequences were seen very rarely across donors, but some public TCRs occurred in many.

The CDR3 length is 15 residues. Trimming shortened V by 2 bases and J by 4 bases, and 12 bases separated the two germline ends. Germline CDR1 is MNHNS and CDR2 is SASEGT. Use of 60 Vbeta and 13 Jbeta primers characterized the PCR. As processed by the authors: Later work found approximately 80 million unique TCR beta chains, with roughly 11 million shared. This table comes from immunoSEQ multiplex PCR, and its TCRdb copy is limited to in-frame clones, with some not included. The V and J calls and clone size are taken from that table; D and trimming were inferred from the DNA. Here the sample spans 150,000 to 200,000 clones, about 80% being singletons. As concerns this clone: The antigen is undetermined.

The sequence was obtained from a woman aged 40 to 50 in good health and CMV-seronegative. J is TRBJ1-5 and V is TRBV6-1; D gene ambiguous. The sequenced sample consisted of PBMCs. In DNA form, the CDR3 reads TGTGCCAGCAGTGAATTGGTACAGCTAAATCAGCCCCAGCATTTT. It yields the protein CASSELVQLNQPQHF.